The 2 T cell receptor beta chains reported below all come from one sample, sequenced in a study of beta chain features in type 1 diabetes. These TCRs' antigens remain unknown. Sequenced material consisted of expressed TCRB transcripts (all of the isolated RNA was reverse transcribed). Sequenced by immunoSEQ multiplex PCR; TCRdb stores in-frame clones only, minus some. The sample records hundreds of thousands of clones, 10% to 15% being singletons. General study findings and limits: Significant though moderate, a shortening of TCRB CDR3s appeared in all four CD4+ subsets of Type 1 diabetes patients.

Sequencing was done on a sample of naive CD4+ T cells from blood. Receptors were obtained from a man younger than 35 with type 1 diabetes.

This clone was detected a few times. The chain carries TRBV4-1 and TRBJ2-7; D remains unclear. This CDR3 has 15 residues. Trimming took off 5 bases at V and 0 bases at J, with 14 bases between the two ends. Germline lookup yields CDR1 MGHRA and CDR2 YSYEKL. The CDR3 DNA is TGCGCCAGCAGCTCAAGACAACCAGGCTCCTACGAGCAGTACTTC. Translated, it gives CASSSRQPGSYEQYF.

The chain recombines TRBV7-3 with TRBJ2-2; TRBD1 is a possible D gene (6 bases). Germline V gene data show CDR1 as SGHTA and CDR2 as FQGTGA. This CDR3 is built from 13 residues. Deletions cut 6 bases from V and 4 bases from J, with 9 bases between. CDR3 nucleotide sequence: TGTGCCAGCAGAACAGGGTCCACCGGGGAGCTGTTTTTT. The encoded protein is CASRTGSTGELFF.